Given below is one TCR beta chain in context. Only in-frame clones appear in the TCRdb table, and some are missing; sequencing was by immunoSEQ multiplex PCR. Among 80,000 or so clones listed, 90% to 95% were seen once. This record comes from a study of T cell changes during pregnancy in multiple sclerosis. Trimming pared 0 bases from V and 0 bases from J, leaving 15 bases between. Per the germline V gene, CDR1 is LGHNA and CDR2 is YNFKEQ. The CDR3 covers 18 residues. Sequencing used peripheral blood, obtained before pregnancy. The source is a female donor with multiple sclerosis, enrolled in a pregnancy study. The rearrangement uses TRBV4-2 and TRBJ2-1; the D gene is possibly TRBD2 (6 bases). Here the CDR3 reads CASSQDLEVGGSYNEQFF. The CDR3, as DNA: TGTGCCAGCAGCCAAGATCTAGAGGTGGGAGGCTCCTACAATGAGCAGTTCTTC.